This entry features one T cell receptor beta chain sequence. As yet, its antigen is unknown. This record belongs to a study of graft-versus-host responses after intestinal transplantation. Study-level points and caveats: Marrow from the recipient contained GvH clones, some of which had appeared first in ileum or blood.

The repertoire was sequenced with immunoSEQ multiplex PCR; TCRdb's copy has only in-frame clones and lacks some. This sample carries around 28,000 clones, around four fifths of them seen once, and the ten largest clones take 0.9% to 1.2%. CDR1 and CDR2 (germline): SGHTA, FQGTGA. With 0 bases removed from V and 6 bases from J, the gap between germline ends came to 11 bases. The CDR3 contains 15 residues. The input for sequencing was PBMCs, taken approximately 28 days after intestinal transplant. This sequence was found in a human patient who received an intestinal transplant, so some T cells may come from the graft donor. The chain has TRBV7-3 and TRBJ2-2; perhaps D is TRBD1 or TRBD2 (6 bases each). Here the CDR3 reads CASSLTGGVAGELFF. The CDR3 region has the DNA TGTGCCAGCAGCTTAACCGGGGGCGTCGCCGGGGAGCTGTTTTTT. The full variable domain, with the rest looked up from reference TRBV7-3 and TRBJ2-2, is GAGVSQTPSNKVTEKGKYVELRCDPISGHTALYWYRQSLGQGPEFLIYFQGTGAADDSGLPNDRFFAVRPEGSVSTLKIQRTERGDSAVYLCASSLTGGVAGELFFGEGSRLTVL.